This T cell receptor beta chain derives from a study of blood T cell repertoires in COVID-19. In the study overall: The cDNA or gDNA used as material had been derived from T cells, B-cell-depleted T cells, or PBMCs.

There are 13 residues in the CDR3. V was pared by 0 bases and J by 1 base, with 4 bases between. Germline V gene lookup returns CDR1 SGHRS and CDR2 YFSETQ. In the original processing: Estimated nucleated cell counts came from reference gene primer amplification. Assay: immunoSEQ multiplex PCR; the TCRdb copy retains only in-frame clones and omits some. V, J and clone size were drawn from that table, and D and trimming were deduced from the DNA. The table has hundreds of thousands of clones, approximately 86% seen once. A remark on this clone: The sample has other DNA sequences that encode this CDR3 too.

Sequenced: peripheral blood. The receptor was derived from a woman in her 30s who had recovered from COVID-19. The J gene is TRBJ1-1, the V gene TRBV5-1, with D uncertain. The CDR3 reads CASSLGGNTEAFF. CDR3 nucleotide sequence: TGCGCCAGCAGCTTGGGAGGGAACACTGAAGCTTTCTTT.